These 29 T cell receptor beta chains were sequenced from one sample in a study of spatial heterogeneity in lung cancer. TCRdb analysed the 5' RACE reads with MiXCR anew, one entry per CDR3 protein. The data contain roughly 32,000 distinct CDR3 sequences, about 10% of them singletons. Time point in this sample: blood at routine non-recurrence follow-up after resection. The input for sequencing was PBMCs, taken at follow-up. These receptors all stem from a female donor with early-stage non-small cell lung cancer.

This chain connects TRBV11-1 to TRBJ2-5, with 10 nucleotides matching TRBD2. The V gene end was trimmed by 0 bases and the J gene end by 5 bases; junction bases not matched to a gene: 9. There are 17 residues in the CDR3. CDR1 and CDR2 (germline): SGHAT, FQDESV (reference sequence). The CDR3 nucleotides read TGTGCCAGCAGCTTAGCGGTTTGGAGCGGGGGGGCGGAGACCCAGTACTTC. As protein: CASSLAVWSGGAETQYF.

V and J are TRBV4-3 and TRBJ1-2; D not resolved. CDR3 length equals 14 residues. Per the germline V gene, CDR1 is LGHNA and CDR2 is YSLEER. V lost 1 base to trimming and J lost 0 bases, with 6 bases between them. CDR3: CASSQVNANYGYTF. The CDR3 DNA reads TGCGCCAGCAGCCAAGTAAATGCTAACTATGGCTACACCTTC.

This clonotype was seen many times. The CDR3 DNA sequence: TGTGCCAGCAGCTTAGCGCCGGACTACGCCCGGGAGCTGTTTTTT. Its protein product is CASSLAPDYARELFF. The genes are TRBV7-8 and TRBJ2-2; D perhaps matches TRBD2 (6 bases). Germline V CDR1 and CDR2: SGHVS, FQNEAQ. Trimming left V 0 bases short and J 9 bases short, with 14 bases between. CDR3 length: 15 residues.

This clonotype was picked up many times. The genes are TRBV19 and TRBJ1-3, with a possible D match to TRBD1 (5 bases). V lost 5 bases, J lost 11 bases, and 19 bases lay in between. The germline CDR1 and CDR2 sequences are LNHDA and SQIVND (reference sequence). This CDR3 has 14 residues. Here the CDR3 reads CASSAGPGQVSIYF. CDR3 DNA: TGTGCCAGTAGTGCTGGTCCAGGGCAAGTCTCCATATATTTT.

In this sample, this clonotype turned up a few times. The chain uses TRBV28 and TRBJ2-3, with TRBD1 as a possible D gene (7 bases). Germline V gives CDR1 MDHEN, CDR2 SYDVKM. The CDR3 length is 14 residues. The V and J ends lost 8 bases and 2 bases respectively, with 14 bases between them. The CDR3 sequence: CASLPGGSTDTQYF. The CDR3 DNA reads as TGTGCCAGCCTGCCAGGGGGGTCCACAGATACGCAGTATTTT.

This clonotype turned up a few times. The gene calls are TRBV28 and TRBJ2-5; perhaps TRBD2 as D (6 bases). The length of the CDR3 is 16 residues. The germline CDR1 and CDR2 sequences are MDHEN and SYDVKM. V lost 5 bases and J 1 base, leaving 17 bases between the germline ends. The CDR3 DNA reads as TGTGCCAGCAGTAAGTTCGCCGGGACTCGCCAAGAGACCCAGTACTTC. This gives the protein CASSKFAGTRQETQYF.

This clonotype was counted at least ten times. This chain joins TRBV20-1 and TRBJ1-1; no firm D call. V lost 6 bases and J 1 base, leaving 18 bases between the germline ends. This CDR3 has 15 amino acids. CDR1 and CDR2 (germline): DFQATT, SNEGSKA (reference sequence). CDR3: CSAKTRRVGNTEAFF. The CDR3 nucleotides are TGCAGTGCAAAAACCCGGAGGGTGGGGAACACTGAAGCTTTCTTT.

This clonotype was picked up many times. The rearrangement uses TRBV7-7 and TRBJ2-5; 7 nucleotides align to TRBD1. Germline assignment: CDR1 SSHAT and CDR2 FNYEAQ (reference sequence). CDR3 length equals 14 residues. The trim removed 3 bases at V and 5 bases at J, leaving 6 bases unmatched. Written as DNA, the CDR3 is TGTGCCAGCAGCTTTACAGGGGTTGGCGAGACCCAGTACTTC. Amino acids: CASSFTGVGETQYF.

This clonotype was picked up many times. The rearrangement uses TRBV11-2 and TRBJ2-2; TRBD1 agrees at 10 bases. The CDR3 spans 16 residues. Germline lookup yields CDR1 SGHAT and CDR2 FQNNGV. V was clipped by 6 bases and J by 4 bases; unmatched bases: 8. CDR3 in amino acids: CASRTGQGRVTGELFF. Written as DNA, the CDR3 is TGTGCCAGCAGAACGGGACAGGGGAGGGTCACCGGGGAGCTGTTTTTT.

Here the CDR3 reads CSASLGSNGYTF. CDR3 nucleotides: TGCAGTGCTAGTTTAGGGAGTAATGGCTACACCTTC. The chain recombines TRBV20-1 with TRBJ1-2; no clear D. The V and J ends lost 3 bases and 6 bases respectively, with 11 bases between them. In germline, CDR1 is DFQATT, CDR2 SNEGSKA (reference sequence). This CDR3 is built from 12 residues.

This clonotype was counted only a few times. DNA of the CDR3: TGTGCCAGCAGTGATGGGGCCTACGAGCAGTACTTC. Its protein product is CASSDGAYEQYF. This sequence joins TRBV25-1 and TRBJ2-7, with D unresolved. This CDR3 is 12 amino acids long. Germline CDR1 reads MGHDK; CDR2 reads SYGVNS. Trimming removed 3 bases at V and 2 bases at J, with 5 bases between.

A few counts support this clonotype. The chain links TRBV6-1 to TRBJ2-1; D might be TRBD1 (7 bases). The germline V and J ends were trimmed by 4 bases and 2 bases, with 15 bases remaining between them. In germline, CDR1 is MNHNS, CDR2 SASEGT. The CDR3 is made up of 16 amino acids. The CDR3 DNA reads as TGTGCCAGCAGTGCCAGCAGGGGGGCCCCCTACAATGAGCAGTTCTTC. Its protein product is CASSASRGAPYNEQFF.

V is TRBV5-4 and J is TRBJ1-1; D may be TRBD1 (6 bases). The CDR3 has 13 residues. With 4 bases removed from V and 3 bases from J, the gap between germline ends came to 10 bases. CDR1 is SGHNT, CDR2 YYREEE, per germline (reference sequence). CDR3 amino acids: CASSEGQYTEAFF. The CDR3 DNA reads TGTGCCAGCAGCGAAGGACAGTACACTGAAGCTTTCTTT.

The chain links TRBV29-1 to TRBJ2-7; D possibly matches TRBD1 or TRBD2 (6 bases each). The CDR3 totals 15 residues. With 1 base removed from V and 2 bases from J, the gap between germline ends came to 15 bases. Looked up from germline, CDR1 is SQVTM and CDR2 is ANQGSEA. The CDR3 DNA sequence: TGCAGCGTTGAAGCCTTACAGGGACTCACCTACGAGCAGTACTTC. Translating gives CSVEALQGLTYEQYF.

V gene TRBV5-1 combines with J gene TRBJ1-1; 7 nucleotides agree with TRBD1. The CDR3 runs to 17 residues. The germline V gene has CDR1 SGHRS and CDR2 YFSETQ. V shed 1 base, J shed 0 bases, and the junction held 9 bases outside the gene matches. The CDR3 region has the DNA TGCGCCAGCAGCTTGAGGGCAGGGGGACAACTGAACACTGAAGCTTTCTTT. This translates into CASSLRAGGQLNTEAFF.

In its sample, this clonotype was seen a few times. The J gene is TRBJ1-2, the V gene TRBV28; TRBD1 matches 8 bases. CDR3 size: 16 residues. Germline V gene data show CDR1 as MDHEN and CDR2 as SYDVKM. The V gene end was trimmed by 4 bases and the J gene end by 3 bases; junction bases not matched to a gene: 10. CDR3 DNA: TGTGCCAGCAGTTCCGACCTGGACAGGGTGTACTATGGCTACACCTTC. Protein product: CASSSDLDRVYYGYTF.

The chain links TRBV7-2 to TRBJ1-1; TRBD1 is a possible D gene (6 bases). CDR1 is SGHTA, CDR2 FQGNSA, per germline. V lost 1 base to trimming and J lost 1 base, with 7 bases between them. The CDR3 spans 14 residues. The CDR3 loop reads CASSLGGGNTEAFF. The CDR3 region has the DNA TGTGCCAGCAGCTTAGGAGGGGGGAACACTGAAGCTTTCTTT.

This clonotype has just a few counts. The chain carries TRBV12-3 or TRBV12-4 and TRBJ2-1, with 12 bases fitting TRBD2. This CDR3 has 15 amino acids. The V gene end was trimmed by 5 bases and the J gene end by 7 bases; junction bases not matched to a gene: 6. CDR3 in DNA: TGTGCCAGCAGTCTCACTAGCGGGGGGAGGAATGAGCAGTTCTTC. Protein product: CASSLTSGGRNEQFF.

V usage is TRBV20-1 and J usage is TRBJ2-5; D possibly corresponds to TRBD2 (6 bases). Germline CDR1 reads DFQATT; CDR2 reads SNEGSKA (reference sequence). With 2 bases removed from V and 4 bases from J, the gap between germline ends came to 11 bases. CDR3 length equals 13 residues. The CDR3 DNA reads as TGCAGTGCTAGACCGGGCGGGACAGAGACCCAGTACTTC. Amino acids: CSARPGGTETQYF.

The rearrangement links TRBV29-1 to TRBJ1-1, with D maybe TRBD1 (5 bases). The CDR3 loop spans 13 amino acids. The V gene lost 7 bases and the J gene lost 1 base, with 13 bases spanning the gap. CDR1 SQVTM and CDR2 ANQGSEA come from the germline V gene. The CDR3 loop is CSAGVGPNTEAFF. DNA for the CDR3: TGCAGCGCTGGTGTGGGGCCGAACACTGAAGCTTTCTTT.

The chain uses TRBV7-9 and TRBJ1-1; no clear D. The V end lost 5 bases, the J end lost 7 bases, and 11 bases lay between the germline ends. The CDR3 is 12 amino acids. Germline V lookup: CDR1 SEHNR, CDR2 FQNEAQ (reference sequence). CDR3 nucleotide sequence: TGTGCCAGCAGCGCGAGACGTGTTGAAGCTTTCTTT. As protein: CASSARRVEAFF.

This clonotype was counted at least ten times. J is TRBJ2-7 and V is TRBV15; possibly TRBD1 for D (5 bases). This CDR3 is built from 15 residues. Trimming removed 0 bases from V and 0 bases from J, with 9 bases in between. Per germline, CDR1 LNHNV and CDR2 YYDKDF (reference sequence). CDR3 bases: TGTGCCACCAGCAGAGACAGGGCCCTCTCCTACGAGCAGTACTTC. The encoded protein is CATSRDRALSYEQYF.

A note on this clonotype: At one end the junction does not follow the germline gene, possibly because of a read error. This chain uses TRBV28 with TRBJ2-1, with D perhaps assigned TRBD1 or TRBD2 (5 bases each). The CDR3 has 16 residues. Germline V CDR1 and CDR2: MDHEN, SYDVKM. CDR3: CTSSLGTISTWNEQFF. Here the CDR3 DNA reads TGTACCAGCAGTTTAGGGACCATTTCCACCTGGAATGAGCAGTTCTTC.

CDR3 protein: CASSYSPARDQPQHF. DNA for the CDR3: TGTGCCAGCAGTTACTCGCCAGCGAGAGATCAGCCCCAGCATTTT. The chain is built from TRBV6-2 or TRBV6-3 and TRBJ1-5; D gene uncertain. In germline, CDR1 is MNHEY, CDR2 SVGEGT. This CDR3 has 15 residues. V lost 0 bases, J lost 5 bases, and 11 bases lay in between.

The chain uses TRBV18 and TRBJ1-1; possibly TRBD1 for D (5 bases). Trimming shortened V by 6 bases and J by 4 bases, and 15 bases separated the two germline ends. CDR1 KGHSH and CDR2 LQKENI come from the germline V gene. The CDR3 has 14 residues. In nucleotides, the CDR3 is TGTGCCAGCTCGCGTGGGGGTTCGGGCACTGAAGCTTTCTTT. Amino acid sequence: CASSRGGSGTEAFF.

This clonotype was observed at least ten times. The rearrangement uses TRBV5-1 and TRBJ2-3; D uncertain. Germline values: CDR1 SGHRS, CDR2 YFSETQ. Trimming pared 1 base from V and 4 bases from J, leaving 10 bases between. The CDR3 is 14 residues long. The CDR3 region has the DNA TGCGCCAGCAGCTTGTGGGGAATCGCAGATACGCAGTATTTT. It is translated as CASSLWGIADTQYF. Supplemented by reference TRBV5-1 and TRBJ2-3, the full variable domain reads KAGVTQTPRYLIKTRGQQVTLSCSPISGHRSVSWYQQTPGQGLQFLFEYFSETQRNKGNFPGRFSGRQFSNSRSEMNVSTLELGDSALYLCASSLWGIADTQYFGPGTRLTVL.

This clonotype was counted at least ten times. The V gene is TRBV20-1, the J gene TRBJ2-2, with D perhaps matching TRBD1 or TRBD2 (5 bases each). Germline CDR1 and CDR2: DFQATT and SNEGSKA (reference sequence). Trimming took 1 base from V and 0 from J, leaving 12 bases between them. The CDR3 totals 16 residues. The DNA for the CDR3 is TGCAGTGCTAGAGTTTTCGGGGCGTCGAACACCGGGGAGCTGTTTTTT. Its translation: CSARVFGASNTGELFF.

Only a few counts were recorded for this clonotype. The V and J genes are TRBV6-5 and TRBJ2-1; D is unresolved. Germline values: CDR1 MNHEY, CDR2 SVGAGI. V shed 2 bases and J shed 8 bases, with 13 bases lying between them. The CDR3 is 14 amino acids. The CDR3 DNA follows: TGTGCCAGCAGTTACGACGGATTCGTCTATGAGCAGTTCTTC. It is translated as CASSYDGFVYEQFF.

This chain joins TRBV15 and TRBJ1-1; D uncertain. CDR1 is LNHNV, CDR2 YYDKDF, per germline (reference sequence). V was pared by 0 bases and J by 11 bases, with 13 bases between. The CDR3 covers 13 residues. CDR3: CATSRDPGLWAFF. The DNA of the CDR3 is TGTGCCACCAGCAGAGATCCAGGCCTTTGGGCTTTCTTT.